This T cell receptor (beta chain) was found in a study of T cell responses to AZD1222 COVID-19 vaccine. The wider study: Whether given at about 4 or about 12 weeks, second doses were pooled.

Sequencing was performed with immunoSEQ multiplex PCR; in TCRdb, only in-frame clones are kept and a portion is missing. The profile shows approximately 65,000 clones, 88% of them singletons. The germline V and J ends were trimmed by 6 bases and 3 bases, with 12 bases remaining between them. Germline V gives CDR1 SGHAT, CDR2 FQNNGV. This CDR3 contains 13 residues. The receptor was isolated from an adult in good health. The sample was peripheral blood, taken on day 0 of AZD1222 vaccination. This rearrangement joins TRBV11-2 to TRBJ2-7; D might be TRBD1 (6 bases). CDR3 region: CASRTRGDYEQYF. CDR3 in DNA: TGTGCCAGCAGAACCAGGGGTGACTACGAGCAGTACTTC.